This T cell receptor beta chain is drawn from a study of glioma-infiltrating T cells after dendritic cell vaccination. The overall study: Dendritic cells derived from monocytes and pulsed with autologous tumor lysate formed the vaccine. Whole-study results and caveats: No direct clonality-survival link was found; a diverse polyclonal response may matter.

The time point was: after dendritic cell vaccination, including at tumor progression/relapse. Primers: 60 V beta forward and 13 J beta reverse. Profiled with immunoSEQ multiplex PCR; TCRdb holds only in-frame clones, not every one. The sample holds fewer than 65,000 clones, about nine tenths seen once. Germline CDR1 LNHDA, CDR2 SQIVND (reference sequence). The trim removed 1 base at V and 6 bases at J, leaving 1 base unmatched. CDR3 size: 14 residues. Concerning this clone: The antigen is not known.

The rearrangement uses TRBV19 and TRBJ2-1; 9 nucleotides agree with TRBD2. Sequences were derived from blood, sampled after dendritic cell vaccination. This TCR came from a human donor with glioblastoma. The CDR3, as DNA: TGTGCCAGTAGTATAGGCGGGAGGGGCAATGAGCAGTTCTTC. It encodes CASSIGGRGNEQFF. The whole variable domain, remainder taken from reference TRBV19 and TRBJ2-1, is DGGITQSPKYLFRKEGQNVTLSCEQNLNHDAMYWYRQDPGQGLRLIYYSQIVNDFQKGDIAEGYSVSREKKESFPLTVTSAQKNPTAFYLCASSIGGRGNEQFFGPGTRLTVL.